This TCR beta chain emerged from a study of tumor-infiltrating lymphocytes in primary liver carcinoma. Comment on this clonotype: A read error may account for a junction end that differs from germline.

Reverse transcription of roughly 0.45 ug total RNA with a constant-region primer produced TCR beta cDNA. A slightly modified ARM-PCR protocol with three nested multiplex PCR rounds produced these TCR beta libraries. Via MiXCR, TCRdb re-called the multiplex PCR reads, giving one row per CDR3 protein. Of under 200,000 distinct CDR3 sequences in the sample, around four fifths were seen once. From about 19-30 mg of unsorted bulk tissue, DNA and RNA were co-extracted together. The sequence was obtained from a middle-aged man with primary liver carcinoma and hepatitis B virus infection. Sequenced sample: tumor tissue from primary liver carcinoma.

CDR3 bases: TGTGCCAGTAGCCCTAAGCCGAATTCACCCATCCACTTT. Its protein is CASSPKPNSPIHF. The genes are TRBV6-6 and TRBJ1-6, with D uncertain. Germline values: CDR1 MNHNY, CDR2 SVGAGI (reference sequence). The CDR3 loop spans 13 amino acids.